The 27 T cell receptor beta chains presented below share a single source sample, sequenced in a study of tumor-infiltrating lymphocytes in localized non-small cell lung cancer. TCRdb's table, derived via immunoSEQ multiplex PCR, lists solely in-frame clones and lacks some. The sample carries over 12,000 clones, approximately 80% recorded once. Sample: lung tumor tissue. The receptors were sampled from a human donor with non-small cell lung cancer.

The table lists this clone with a few counts. This chain connects TRBV28 to TRBJ1-1; 11 bases agree with TRBD1. Per germline, CDR1 MDHEN and CDR2 SYDVKM. CDR3 length: 15 amino acids. Trimming cost V 5 bases and J 5 bases; bases outside gene matches: 7. In DNA form, the CDR3 reads TGTGCCAGCAGTGGGGGGACAGGGGGTCGTACTGAAGCTTTCTTT. Its translation: CASSGGTGGRTEAFF.

The V and J genes are TRBV9 and TRBJ2-2; D is undetermined. V lost 3 bases, J lost 0 bases, and 6 bases lay in between. Per the germline V gene, CDR1 is SGDLS and CDR2 is YYNGEE. The CDR3 covers 14 residues. For the CDR3, the DNA is TGTGCCAGCAGCGCCACCCCGAACACCGGGGAGCTGTTTTTT. Translation: CASSATPNTGELFF.

CDR3 sequence: CSVEGSPPQSDTQYF. CDR3 bases: TGCAGCGTTGAAGGCTCCCCCCCTCAGTCCGATACGCAGTATTTT. V is TRBV29-1 and J is TRBJ2-3; D is uncertain. V shed 1 base and J shed 6 bases, with 17 bases lying between them. The CDR3 runs to 15 residues. Germline CDR1 reads SQVTM; CDR2 reads ANQGSEA.

This chain's CDR3 is CATSRRTDSGFF. Written as DNA, the CDR3 is TGTGCCACCAGCCGACGGACGGACTCGGGGTTCTTT. J is TRBJ1-1 and V is TRBV15, with unresolved D. Trimming stripped 5 bases from V and 14 bases from J, with 18 bases between. CDR1 and CDR2 from the germline V gene are LNHNV and YYDKDF (reference sequence). The CDR3 runs 12 residues.

The rearrangement links TRBV19 to TRBJ2-5, with D hard to call. The CDR3 sequence is 15 residues long. The V and J ends lost 8 bases and 1 base respectively, with 17 bases between them. Germline CDR1 reads LNHDA; CDR2 reads SQIVND (reference sequence). CDR3 region: CASQKQPSVQETQYF. The CDR3 DNA sequence: TGTGCCAGTCAAAAACAGCCGTCAGTCCAAGAGACCCAGTACTTC. The whole variable domain, remainder taken from reference TRBV19 and TRBJ2-5, is DGGITQSPKYLFRKEGQNVTLSCEQNLNHDAMYWYRQDPGQGLRLIYYSQIVNDFQKGDIAEGYSVSREKKESFPLTVTSAQKNPTAFYLCASQKQPSVQETQYFGPGTRLLVL.

The rearrangement joins TRBV19 to TRBJ1-5; unclear D gene. The CDR3 runs to 13 residues. Per the germline V gene, CDR1 is LNHDA and CDR2 is SQIVND (reference sequence). V lost 7 bases to trimming and J lost 1 base, with 8 bases between them. CDR3 sequence reads: CASTLGSNQPQHF. CDR3 bases: TGTGCCAGTACCTTGGGGAGCAATCAGCCCCAGCATTTT.

The gene calls are TRBV30 and TRBJ1-2; 9 nucleotides align to TRBD1. The CDR3 spans 13 residues. V lost 2 bases, J lost 4 bases, and 2 bases stayed unmatched. Germline loops: CDR1 GTSNPN, CDR2 SVGIG (reference sequence). CDR3 in amino acids: CAWSSDRGYGYTF. The CDR3 nucleotides are TGTGCCTGGAGTTCGGACAGGGGCTATGGCTACACCTTC.

The genes are TRBV7-2 and TRBJ2-6; D gene unclear. From germline, CDR1 is SGHTA and CDR2 FQGNSA. Trimming cost V 1 base and J 5 bases, with 3 bases left between them. The CDR3 contains 13 residues. DNA for the CDR3: TGTGCCAGCAGCTTAGACAGGGCCAACGTCCTGACTTTC. Protein sequence: CASSLDRANVLTF.

The V gene is TRBV28, the J gene TRBJ2-5, with 8 positions matching TRBD1. The junction had 8 bases not matched to a gene; V was cut back by 4 bases and J by 1 base. CDR1 is MDHEN, CDR2 SYDVKM, per germline. The CDR3 length is 16 residues. The CDR3 spells CASSSPGQDFQETQYF. CDR3 in DNA: TGTGCCAGCAGTTCCCCGGGACAGGACTTCCAAGAGACCCAGTACTTC.

This chain joins TRBV5-1 and TRBJ2-3; tentatively, D is TRBD1 (7 bases). The CDR3 contains 15 residues. V was trimmed by 4 bases and J by 3 bases, leaving 15 bases between them. CDR1 SGHRS and CDR2 YFSETQ come from the germline V gene. The CDR3 region has the DNA TGCGCCAGCAGCGCGGGACAGCCTGGGACAGATACGCAGTATTTT. This encodes CASSAGQPGTDTQYF.

The J gene is TRBJ1-2, the V gene TRBV2, with D unclear. The CDR3 covers 13 residues. V was trimmed by 2 bases and J by 4 bases, leaving 8 bases between them. CDR1 is SNHLY and CDR2 is FYNNEI in the germline V gene. This chain's CDR3 is CASSERQVYGYTF. CDR3 nucleotide sequence: TGTGCCAGCAGTGAAAGGCAGGTCTATGGCTACACCTTC.

The V call is TRBV7-9, the J call TRBJ2-5, with TRBD1 matching 9 bases. The CDR3 totals 15 residues. J lost 3 bases, V lost 5 bases, and 7 bases had no gene match. Per germline, CDR1 SEHNR and CDR2 FQNEAQ (reference sequence). This chain's CDR3 is CASSRTGAVEETQYF. The CDR3 DNA reads as TGTGCCAGCAGCCGGACAGGGGCCGTTGAAGAGACCCAGTACTTC.

The chain is built from TRBV9 and TRBJ1-2; 11 nucleotides agree with TRBD1. The CDR3 extends over 12 amino acids. J was trimmed by 6 bases and V by 7 bases; bases with no gene match: 2. The germline gives CDR1 SGDLS, CDR2 YYNGEE. CDR3 bases: TGTGCCAGCTGGACAGGGGGCCATGGCTACACCTTC. Translating gives CASWTGGHGYTF.

V and J are TRBV7-6 and TRBJ1-1, with D tentatively TRBD1 (5 bases). Germline V gene sequence: CDR1 SGHVS, CDR2 FNYEAQ. Trimming took 1 base from V and 0 from J, leaving 27 bases between them. The CDR3 has 21 residues. DNA of the CDR3: TGTGCCAGCAGCTTAGGGGCGAAATCCCCCTTAAGACAGCAACTGAACACTGAAGCTTTCTTT. As protein: CASSLGAKSPLRQQLNTEAFF.

Worth noting for this clone: The sample contains more than one DNA sequence encoding this CDR3. V is TRBV6-1 and J is TRBJ2-7; 8 bases map to TRBD1. Germline-derived CDR1 and CDR2 are MNHNS and SASEGT. The CDR3 is made up of 13 amino acids. The V and J ends lost 6 bases and 2 bases, in that order; junction bases with no gene match: 3. The CDR3 region has the DNA TGTGCCAGCAGAGACAGGGGTACCTACGAGCAGTACTTC. Its protein is CASRDRGTYEQYF.

The V gene is TRBV6-5, the J gene TRBJ2-1; D is possibly TRBD1 (7 bases). This CDR3 is 13 amino acids long. Germline assignment: CDR1 MNHEY and CDR2 SVGAGI. V gave up 7 bases and J gave up 7 bases, with 14 bases separating them. DNA for the CDR3: TGTGCCAGCACCAGGGGGACTGAAAATGAGCAGTTCTTC. Its translation is CASTRGTENEQFF.

The chain recombines TRBV13 with TRBJ2-2; the match to TRBD2 covers 11 bases. Per the germline V gene, CDR1 is PRHDT and CDR2 is FYEKMQ (reference sequence). The CDR3 loop spans 18 amino acids. V was pared by 4 bases and J by 4 bases, with 11 bases of the junction left unmatched. The CDR3 bases are TGTGCCAGCAGCTCCCTTAGCGGGGGGGCTATTCCCACCGGGGAGCTGTTTTTT. Translation: CASSSLSGGAIPTGELFF. The full variable domain, in which reference TRBV13 and TRBJ2-2 provide the parts outside the CDR3, is AAGVIQSPRHLIKEKRETATLKCYPIPRHDTVYWYQQGPGQDPQFLISFYEKMQSDKGSIPDRFSAQQFSDYHSELNMSSLELGDSALYFCASSSLSGGAIPTGELFFGEGSRLTVL.

The rearrangement links TRBV7-9 to TRBJ2-5, with 10 positions matching TRBD2. CDR3 length equals 14 residues. Trimming removed 5 bases from V and 5 bases from J; junction bases left unmatched: 5. Germline V gene data show CDR1 as SEHNR and CDR2 as FQNEAQ (reference sequence). The CDR3 loop reads CASSPSGGGETQYF. Here the CDR3 DNA reads TGTGCCAGCAGCCCTAGCGGGGGAGGCGAGACCCAGTACTTC.

The chain joins TRBV20-1 to TRBJ2-1; 7 bases match TRBD2. Germline V gene sequence: CDR1 DFQATT, CDR2 SNEGSKA (reference sequence). This CDR3 region has 11 residues. J was trimmed by 11 bases and V by 6 bases; bases with no gene match: 7. The CDR3 spells CSAFVGTKQFF. For the CDR3, the DNA is TGCAGTGCCTTTGTTGGGACTAAGCAGTTCTTC.

This rearrangement joins TRBV9 to TRBJ2-3, with 12 bases identical to TRBD2. Per germline, CDR1 SGDLS and CDR2 YYNGEE. This CDR3 has 14 residues. V was clipped by 3 bases and J by 5 bases; unmatched bases: 1. The chain's CDR3 is CASSATSGGDTQYF. Written as DNA, the CDR3 is TGTGCCAGCAGCGCGACTAGCGGGGGAGATACGCAGTATTTT.

The gene calls are TRBV7-9 and TRBJ2-3; the D call may be TRBD1 or TRBD2 (6 bases each). Deletions cut 2 bases from V and 2 bases from J, with 14 bases between. Germline CDR1 is SEHNR and CDR2 is FQNEAQ (reference sequence). The CDR3 extends over 16 amino acids. The CDR3 nucleotides are TGTGCCAGCAGCTTAAACCCGGGGGCCCACACAGATACGCAGTATTTT. This codes for CASSLNPGAHTDTQYF.

CDR3 DNA sequence: TGTGCCAGCAGTGAGGGGACCGGGCAGCCCCAGCATTTT. As protein: CASSEGTGQPQHF. The chain carries TRBV2 and TRBJ1-5; weak D call: TRBD1 (5 bases). The CDR3 loop spans 13 amino acids. In germline, CDR1 is SNHLY, CDR2 FYNNEI. Trimming took off 3 bases at V and 7 bases at J, with 10 bases between the two ends.

This clone was seen more than once but under ten times. The genes are TRBV28 and TRBJ2-3; no definite D call. This CDR3 region has 13 residues. Germline values: CDR1 MDHEN, CDR2 SYDVKM. V lost 7 bases, J lost 2 bases, and 10 bases lay in between. The CDR3 region has the DNA TGTGCCAGCACATCGACTCTCACAGATACGCAGTATTTT. This sequence encodes CASTSTLTDTQYF.

V usage is TRBV13 and J usage is TRBJ2-3; no definite D call. V lost 1 base and J lost 2, with 7 bases in between. Germline V gene lookup returns CDR1 PRHDT and CDR2 FYEKMQ (reference sequence). The CDR3 consists of 14 residues. In DNA, the CDR3 is TGTGCCAGCAGCTTAGATCGGACCACAGATACGCAGTATTTT. This codes for CASSLDRTTDTQYF.

The V call is TRBV7-2, the J call TRBJ1-1; unclear D gene. The CDR3 extends over 14 amino acids. Germline CDR1 reads SGHTA; CDR2 reads FQGNSA. Trimming removed 6 bases at V and 5 bases at J, with 16 bases between. In DNA form, the CDR3 reads TGTGCCAGCAGACCACTTCGACCGGAGACTGAAGCTTTCTTT. It translates to CASRPLRPETEAFF.

The rearrangement joins TRBV14 to TRBJ1-4, with 10 bases identical to TRBD1. V lost 2 bases to trimming and J lost 7 bases; unmatched junction nucleotides: 7. This CDR3 spans 16 amino acids. In germline, CDR1 is SGHDN, CDR2 FVKESK. DNA for the CDR3: TGTGCCAGCAGCCAATTGACAGGGGGCCAGGGTGAAAAACTGTTTTTT. Its translation: CASSQLTGGQGEKLFF. The variable domain in full, completed from reference TRBV14 and TRBJ1-4, reads EAGVTQFPSHSVIEKGQTVTLRCDPISGHDNLYWYRRVMGKEIKFLLHFVKESKQDESGMPNNRFLAERTGGTYSTLKVQPAELEDSGVYFCASSQLTGGQGEKLFFGSGTQLSVL.

V usage is TRBV28 and J usage is TRBJ1-5; 7 positions match TRBD1. CDR1 and CDR2 (germline): MDHEN, SYDVKM. V gave up 3 bases and J gave up 7 bases; unmatched junction bases: 9. The CDR3 length is 15 residues. The chain's CDR3 is CASSFAGGGWQPQHF. CDR3 DNA: TGTGCCAGCAGTTTCGCGGGAGGGGGCTGGCAGCCCCAGCATTTT.